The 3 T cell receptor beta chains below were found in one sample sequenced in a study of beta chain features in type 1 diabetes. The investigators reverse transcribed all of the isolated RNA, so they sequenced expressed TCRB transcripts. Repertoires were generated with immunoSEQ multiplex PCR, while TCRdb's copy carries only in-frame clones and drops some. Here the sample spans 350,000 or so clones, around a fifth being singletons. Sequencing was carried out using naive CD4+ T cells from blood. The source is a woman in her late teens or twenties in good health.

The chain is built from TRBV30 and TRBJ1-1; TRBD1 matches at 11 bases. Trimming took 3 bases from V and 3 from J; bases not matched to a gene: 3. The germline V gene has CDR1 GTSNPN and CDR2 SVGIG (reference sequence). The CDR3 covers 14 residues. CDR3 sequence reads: CAWRWDRGYTEAFF. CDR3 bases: TGTGCCTGGAGGTGGGACAGGGGGTACACTGAAGCTTTCTTT. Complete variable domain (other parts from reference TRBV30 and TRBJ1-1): SQTIHQWPATLVQPVGSPLSLECTVEGTSNPNLYWYRQAAGRGLQLLFYSVGIGQISSEVPQNLSASRPQDRQFILSSKKLLLSDSGFYLCAWRWDRGYTEAFFGQGTRLTVV.

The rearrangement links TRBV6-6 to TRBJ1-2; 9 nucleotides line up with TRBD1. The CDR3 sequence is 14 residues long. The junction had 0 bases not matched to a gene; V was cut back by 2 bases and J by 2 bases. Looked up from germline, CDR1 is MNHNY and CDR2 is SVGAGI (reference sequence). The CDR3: CASSYGTGNYGYTF. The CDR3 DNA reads TGTGCCAGCAGTTACGGGACAGGGAACTATGGCTACACCTTC.

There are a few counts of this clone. CDR3 in DNA: TGTGCCAGCAGCCAAGATAGGAGGAACGAGCAGTACTTC. Translating gives CASSQDRRNEQYF. V usage is TRBV14 and J usage is TRBJ2-7; D might be TRBD2 (5 bases). The CDR3 totals 13 residues. Germline V CDR1 and CDR2: SGHDN, FVKESK. The V end lost 0 bases, the J end lost 5 bases, and 8 bases lay between the germline ends.